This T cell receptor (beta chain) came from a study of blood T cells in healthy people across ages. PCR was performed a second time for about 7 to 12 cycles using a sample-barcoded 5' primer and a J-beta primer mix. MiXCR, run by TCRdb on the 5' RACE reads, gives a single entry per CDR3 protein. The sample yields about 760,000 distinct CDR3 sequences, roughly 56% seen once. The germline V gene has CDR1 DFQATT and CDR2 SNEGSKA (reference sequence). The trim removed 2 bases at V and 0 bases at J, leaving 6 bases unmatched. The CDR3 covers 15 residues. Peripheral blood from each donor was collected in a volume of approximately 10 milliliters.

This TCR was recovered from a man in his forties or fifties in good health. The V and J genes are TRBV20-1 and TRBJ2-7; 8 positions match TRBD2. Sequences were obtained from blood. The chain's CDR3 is CSARCLAGSSYEQYF. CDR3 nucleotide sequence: TGCAGTGCTAGATGTCTAGCGGGTTCCTCCTACGAGCAGTACTTC.